This T cell receptor (beta chain) was captured by sequencing in a study of blood T cell repertoires in COVID-19 (dated by TCRdb to the early 2020s). Concerning the study at large: Samples from collaborators originated in the United States, Italy and Spain and spanned both the acute and convalescent phases of COVID-19. The material from the prospective study consisted of cDNA or gDNA derived from T cells, B-cell-depleted T cells, or PBMCs. Deeply sampled blood TCRbeta repertoires from subjects exposed to, actively infected with, or recovered from COVID-19 were included in the dataset. The repertoires were made available in a free public database intended to serve as a resource for research on the immune response to SARS-CoV-2. Samples were obtained from the ongoing ImmuneRACE study (first 160 participants) and from 1,254 subjects provided by 6 global collaborators. A de-identified subject ID, COVID-19 status, age in years and sex were almost always included in the sample metadata. Where available, HLA class I and class II types were obtained from metadata supplied by the sample provider rather than from assay-based typing.

At one collaborating source in Seattle, patients were enrolled during active infection and were followed longitudinally through the course of disease. Collaborating institutions collected whole blood in K2EDTA tubes following their own protocols. For TCRbeta analysis, collaborator samples were shipped as frozen whole blood, as isolated PBMCs, or as DNA extracted from either sample type. In its sample, this clone was seen once. Its target antigen remains unknown. Base qualities are not provided; no much larger clone lies one nucleotide away. Study-wide findings and limitations: The amount of clinical and demographic metadata varied by source and participant and was provided uncurated.

The immunoSEQ Assay, a bias-controlled multiplex PCR, was used to amplify TCRbeta CDR3 regions from genomic DNA. The authors' pipeline ran thus. The number of nucleated cells in each sample was estimated by amplification of reference gene primers within the assay. To quantify the absolute abundance of each unique TCRbeta CDR3 rearrangement, sequence reads were collapsed and filtered. Productive Simpson clonality was computed per sample as the square root of Simpson's diversity index over productive rearrangements. The table comes from immuneACCESS by way of TCRdb, which keeps in-frame sequences with V and J called. Part of the clones is missing from these tables; in studies checked, under half for an unresolved V gene and the rest for unknown reasons. The DNA was the basis for D and trimming; V, J and clone size are from that table. The table for this sample lists roughly 350,000 clones; almost 90% of them were counted only once. The top ten clonotypes cover 5.5% to 7.5% of the sample.

The germline V gene sets CDR1 to SGDLS and CDR2 to YYNGEE. The V and J ends are trimmed by 3 bases and 4 bases, leaving 16 bases between them. The CDR3 sequence holds 15 residues, the cysteine and phenylalanine included. Only the CDR3 region is kept as DNA, spanning 45 bases read in frame from base 1. The sample consisted of peripheral blood. The chain links TRBV9 with TRBJ2-5; TRBD1 is perhaps the D gene, given 9 matching bases. The origin of this receptor is a woman between 70 and 85 years old with COVID-19, enrolled during active disease. The DNA sequence reads TGTGCCAGCAGCGCGGGAGGGACAGGGCGAGAGACCCAGTACTTC. This is translated as CASSAGGTGRETQYF.